The 14 T cell receptor beta chains below all came from one sample that was sequenced in a study of blood T cell repertoires in COVID-19. Profiling relied on immunoSEQ multiplex PCR, and the TCRdb table lists in-frame clones only, not all of them. The sample has about 230,000 clones; approximately 80% are singletons. The sequenced sample consisted of peripheral blood. Source of these receptors: a woman between 45 and 65 years old with acute or convalescent COVID-19.

CDR3 sequence (DNA): TGCGCCAGCAGCCTCGGACAGTCTAATGAAAAACTGTTTTTT. This sequence encodes CASSLGQSNEKLFF. This chain links TRBV5-1 with TRBJ1-4; TRBD1 is a possible D gene (6 bases). The germline CDR1 and CDR2 sequences are SGHRS and YFSETQ. CDR3 length equals 14 residues. V lost 4 bases and J lost 3, with 10 bases in between.

This clone has a single count. CDR3 nucleotide sequence: TGTGCCAGCTCACCACCGGGGTTCAGCGGGAGCTCCTACGAGCAGTACTTC. Protein: CASSPPGFSGSSYEQYF. V and J are TRBV18 and TRBJ2-7, with 8 bases that match TRBD2. V lost 0 bases and J lost 0; bases outside the gene matches: 7. CDR3 size: 17 residues. CDR1 is KGHSH and CDR2 is LQKENI in the germline V gene.

The chain has TRBV4-2 and TRBJ2-7, with 10 bases identical to TRBD2. Looked up from germline, CDR1 is LGHNA and CDR2 is YNFKEQ. This CDR3 has 16 residues. The V and J ends lost 1 base and 4 bases, in that order; junction bases with no gene match: 7. DNA of the CDR3: TGTGCCAGCAGCCAAGCTTCCCTAGCGGGAGCATACGAGCAGTACTTC. Translation: CASSQASLAGAYEQYF.

As for this clone: The junction shows a germline mismatch at one end, possibly a read error. The genes are TRBV7-9 and TRBJ2-1; D gene ambiguous. Germline CDR1 reads SEHNR; CDR2 reads FQNEAQ (reference sequence). This CDR3 is built from 17 residues. CDR3 amino acids: CASSSITVPYSHNEQFF. CDR3 nucleotide sequence: TGTGCCAGCAGCTCGATTACAGTTCCTTACTCCCACAATGAGCAGTTCTTC.

This chain uses TRBV4-1 with TRBJ2-1, with D perhaps TRBD1 (6 bases). V was trimmed by 2 bases and J by 2 bases, leaving 13 bases between them. The CDR3 is 16 amino acids. The germline gives CDR1 MGHRA, CDR2 YSYEKL. The CDR3 loop reads CASSQNRALPYNEQFF. For the CDR3, the DNA is TGCGCCAGCAGCCAAAACAGGGCTTTGCCCTACAATGAGCAGTTCTTC.

The gene calls are TRBV7-9 and TRBJ2-4; a weak D match, TRBD1 (6 bases). Looked up from germline, CDR1 is SEHNR and CDR2 is FQNEAQ (reference sequence). The CDR3 covers 15 residues. With 7 bases removed from V and 0 bases from J, the gap between germline ends came to 13 bases. CDR3 nucleotides: TGTGCCAGCACCGATGAACAGGGAGCCAAAAACATTCAGTACTTC. Translated: CASTDEQGAKNIQYF.

The chain couples TRBV19 to TRBJ1-2; TRBD1 matches 9 bases. The length of the CDR3 is 14 residues. Germline CDR1 LNHDA, CDR2 SQIVND (reference sequence). J gave up 8 bases and V 3 bases, and 7 bases lay outside the gene matches. DNA of the CDR3: TGTGCCAGTAGTATTCGAACAGGGGGCTTGGGCTACACCTTC. It translates to CASSIRTGGLGYTF.

This chain joins TRBV7-8 and TRBJ1-5, with 9 bases fitting TRBD1. There are 15 residues in the CDR3. The V and J ends lost 1 base and 2 bases, in that order; junction bases with no gene match: 0. Germline CDR1 and CDR2: SGHVS and FQNEAQ. CDR3 loop: CASSLGTGGNQPQHF. DNA for the CDR3: TGTGCCAGCAGCTTAGGGACAGGGGGCAATCAGCCCCAGCATTTT.

This chain links TRBV5-4 with TRBJ2-2, with D perhaps matching TRBD1 (5 bases). Germline lookup yields CDR1 SGHNT and CDR2 YYREEE (reference sequence). The V gene lost 5 bases and the J gene lost 3 bases, with 11 bases spanning the gap. The CDR3 has 14 amino acids. This CDR3 reads CASRVAGHTGELFF. The CDR3 bases are TGTGCCAGCAGGGTAGCAGGGCACACCGGGGAGCTGTTTTTT.

CDR3 nucleotides: TGTGCCAGCAGTCCACAGGGGATAATCGTTTATGGCTACACCTTC. The encoded protein is CASSPQGIIVYGYTF. The chain recombines TRBV28 with TRBJ1-2, with TRBD1 identical over 7 bases. CDR1 and CDR2 (germline): MDHEN, SYDVKM. J gave up 5 bases and V 5 bases, and 11 bases lay outside the gene matches. The CDR3 runs to 15 residues.

In nucleotides, the CDR3 is TGTGCCAGCAGCCAAGACCGGGACAGGGCTGTATCGGGAGGCTACACCTTC. Amino acids: CASSQDRDRAVSGGYTF. The rearrangement links TRBV4-2 to TRBJ1-2; TRBD1 agrees at 9 bases. Germline CDR1 LGHNA, CDR2 YNFKEQ. The trim removed 0 bases at V and 8 bases at J, leaving 13 bases unmatched. The CDR3 loop spans 17 amino acids.

The J gene is TRBJ2-5, the V gene TRBV10-3, with a possible D match to TRBD2 (6 bases). The V end lost 4 bases, the J end lost 2 bases, and 8 bases lay between the germline ends. The CDR3 extends over 13 amino acids. Germline V gene sequence: CDR1 ENHRY, CDR2 SYGVKD. CDR3 coding DNA: TGTGCCATCAGTGTCGGGGGACAAGAGACCCAGTACTTC. Translated, it gives CAISVGGQETQYF.

The rearrangement joins TRBV7-9 to TRBJ1-4; D is unclear. There are 14 residues in the CDR3. Trimming stripped 5 bases from V and 7 bases from J, with 14 bases between. Germline V gives CDR1 SEHNR, CDR2 FQNEAQ (reference sequence). The CDR3: CASSPTLRGEKLFF. As DNA, the CDR3 is TGTGCCAGCAGCCCGACCCTGAGAGGTGAAAAACTGTTTTTT.

This chain joins TRBV3-1 (or the pseudogene TRBV3-2) and TRBJ1-3; unclear D gene. The germline CDR1 and CDR2 sequences are LGHDT and YNNKEL (reference sequence). The CDR3 length is 14 residues. V was trimmed by 5 bases and J by 2 bases, leaving 10 bases between them. CDR3: CASSAEGTGNTIYF. The CDR3 nucleotides read TGTGCCAGCAGCGCAGAGGGAACTGGAAACACCATATATTTT.